The clone carrying this TCR beta chain was picked up a small number of times. Its matching antigen is unknown. TCRdb keeps only in-frame clones here, not all; method: immunoSEQ multiplex PCR. The table lists tens of thousands of clones, 80% to 90% of them singletons. Time point given: naive CD8 control sorted from an acute-time-point sample. Dead cells were excluded, and live cells stained for CD3, CD8 and CD45RO. The record originates from a study of CD8 T cells in acute hepatitis C reinfection. Whole-study context: CD8+ T cells specific for HCV NS3-1073 were sequenced. Findings and limits, study-wide: All groups preferentially used TRBV04 and TRBV06, which was not due to overrepresentation in the naive pool. Regardless of outcome, about twelve public clonotypes appeared, one using V04-02/J02-02.

This CDR3 comprises 13 residues. Trimming shortened V by 6 bases and J by 6 bases, and 12 bases separated the two germline ends. Germline CDR1 is MNHNY and CDR2 is SVGAGI (reference sequence). The chain uses TRBV6-6 and TRBJ2-1, with a possible D match to TRBD2 (5 bases). The source of this sequence is a young woman who spontaneously cleared hepatitis C infection. Input material: naive CD8+ T cells from PBMCs. CDR3 DNA: TGTGCCAGCAGCGGGATAAGAAGCAATGAGCAGTTCTTC. It specifies CASSGIRSNEQFF.